This note documents a single TCR beta chain sequence. Its target is not known. Assay: immunoSEQ multiplex PCR; the TCRdb copy retains only in-frame clones and omits some. The table records approximately 93,000 clones, 85% to 95% of them present only once. This sample stems from a study of graft-versus-host responses after intestinal transplantation. Study-level information: Among the recipients, transplants were multivisceral, liver-intestinal, or isolated intestinal. Uniformly, recipients were administered anti-thymocyte globulin induction with subsequent tacrolimus and steroids for about 3 years.

This CDR3 region has 18 residues. CDR1 PRHDT and CDR2 FYEKMQ come from the germline V gene (reference sequence). With 3 bases removed from V and 0 bases from J, the gap between germline ends came to 15 bases. The sample in question was unstimulated CD8+ T cells sorted from spleen or lymph node cells, obtained before transplant. The clonotype was recovered from a human donor who was the organ donor for an intestinal transplant. The gene calls are TRBV13 and TRBJ1-6, with unresolved D. As DNA, the CDR3 is TGTGCCAGCAGCTTCGGGGTTCAGCAGAGCTCCTATAATTCACCCCTCCACTTT. It codes for CASSFGVQQSSYNSPLHF.